These T cell receptor beta chains were read from a single sample in a study of fetal regulatory T cell absence and autoimmunity. Only in-frame clones appear in the TCRdb table, and some are missing; sequencing was by immunoSEQ multiplex PCR. In the table there are about 95,000 clones, roughly 78% of which are singletons. Sequenced material: pancreas tissue. These receptors were obtained from a male donor with IPEX syndrome. CDR3s include the opening cysteine and the closing phenylalanine or tryptophan. D genes are given only for firm matches.

V,J,D,CDR3
TRBV9,TRBJ1-2,TRBD1,CASSPLGQDGYTF
TRBV6-1,TRBJ1-3,TRBD1,CASRTTGAGNTIYF
TRBV5-1,TRBJ1-1,-,CASSLEGMDTEAFF
TRBV6-5,TRBJ1-2,TRBD1,CASRYPGQGNGYTF
TRBV7-6,TRBJ2-1,TRBD2,CASSFSGRLSYNEQFF
TRBV12-5,TRBJ2-7,-,CASGLGGRYYEQYF
TRBV6-1,TRBJ2-3,-,CASTLDSTSTDTQYF
TRBV4-2,TRBJ1-2,-,CASSQGHYGYTF
TRBV5-8,TRBJ2-7,TRBD2,CASSLVGGGFYEQYF
TRBV7-2,TRBJ1-1,-,CASSLMWNTEAFF
TRBV10-1,TRBJ2-7,TRBD2,CASSTSGSYEQYF
TRBV10-3,TRBJ2-1,TRBD2,CAISESPGLAANEQFF
TRBV6-1,TRBJ1-2,-,CASSEWGRSYYGYTF
TRBV6-6,TRBJ1-1,TRBD1,CASSYGQGTEAFF
TRBV7-2,TRBJ2-7,-,CASSTSDSYEQYF
TRBV2,TRBJ1-2,TRBD1,CATQGAVYGYTF
TRBV6-6,TRBJ2-2,TRBD1,CASNGQAGELFF
TRBV5-4,TRBJ2-7,TRBD2,CASSQANAGGVYEQYF
TRBV9,TRBJ2-3,-,CASSVVGRPTSTDTQYF
TRBV18,TRBJ2-7,-,CASSPPPGAGQYEQYF